This is a list of T cell receptor beta chains from one sample in a study of beta chain features in type 1 diabetes. Libraries were prepared by immunoSEQ multiplex PCR; TCRdb keeps only in-frame clonotypes and omits some of them. This table has about 360,000 clones, roughly 13% appearing once. What was sequenced was naive CD4+ T cells from blood. All receptors come from a man younger than 35 in good health. CDR3s include the opening cysteine and the closing phenylalanine or tryptophan. Each record gives: clone size, J gene, V gene, CDR3 protein. Not every row has a clone size; where given, it reads once, few, many or a size class.

>NA|TRBJ2-5|TRBV30
CAWSLASGGRGETQYF
>NA|TRBJ1-2|TRBV19
CASSDWTGPNYGYTF
>few|TRBJ2-4|TRBV10-3
CAISDSSGASGKNIQYF
>NA|TRBJ2-7|TRBV19
CASIGVSAGPYEQYF
>few|TRBJ2-3|TRBV30
CAWTSGMSTDTQYF
>few|TRBJ1-2|TRBV7-9
CASSSQRGGGYTF
>NA|TRBJ2-2|TRBV7-8
CASSLGPRPMRTGELFF
>NA|TRBJ2-3|TRBV11-2
CASSRRWTSGLTDTQYF
>NA|TRBJ1-5|TRBV15
CATSRPGQGVQPQHF
>few|TRBJ2-3|TRBV7-9
CASTKGDSTDTQYF
>few|TRBJ2-3|TRBV6-1
CATIGLNMGTDTQYF
>NA|TRBJ2-7|TRBV5-1
CASSFHVQGPLDF
>few|TRBJ2-7|TRBV2
CASNRELSYEQYF
>few|TRBJ1-2|TRBV29-1
CSVETVPNYGYTF
>NA|TRBJ1-1|TRBV5-1
CASSFQGRTEAFF
>few|TRBJ2-6|TRBV5-8
CASSLSGSTGANVLTF
>NA|TRBJ1-4|TRBV28
CASFPDRVPNEKLFF
>few|TRBJ1-5|TRBV30
CAWSGYRGSNQPQHF
>NA|TRBJ1-2|TRBV5-1
CASSLIGVKVYGYTF
>NA|TRBJ2-2|TRBV30
CAWRARTHTGELFF
>NA|TRBJ1-4|TRBV27
CASSFGRGGEVKLFF
>few|TRBJ2-1|TRBV4-3
CASSQVMRMEQFF
>NA|TRBJ2-2|TRBV5-1
CASSPRTVNTGELFF
>few|TRBJ1-1|TRBV4-3
CASSQEGAVNTEAFF
>few|TRBJ2-5|TRBV9
CASSVVLTGGNQETQYF
>few|TRBJ2-1|TRBV28
CASRSDRGVYNEQFF
>few|TRBJ2-1|TRBV10-3
CAIRKGTGGYNEQFF
>few|TRBJ2-1|TRBV30
CAWSAGRAYNEQFF
>NA|TRBJ2-5|TRBV18
CASSPVQQETQYF
>NA|TRBJ2-7|TRBV5-4
CASSPGQTTYEQYF
>NA|TRBJ2-3|TRBV29-1
CSVDTESTDTQYF
>NA|TRBJ2-5|TRBV7-3
CASSLTGDRDQQYF
>NA|TRBJ1-1|TRBV18
CASSSGGASNTEAFF
>few|TRBJ1-2|TRBV6-5
CASSYSGLRGYGYTF
>few|TRBJ2-3|TRBV7-9
CASSFSQDTDTQYF
>few|TRBJ1-2|TRBV7-8
CASSPRQSALGYTF
>NA|TRBJ2-3|TRBV7-6
CASSLSHTDTQYF
>few|TRBJ2-1|TRBV18
CASSPVPGQGPYNEQFF
>NA|TRBJ2-2|TRBV5-6
CASSIIGGAGELFF
>NA|TRBJ1-1|TRBV5-1
CASSSKNGQIMNTEAFF
>NA|TRBJ2-5|TRBV11-3
CASSLETGQTQYF
>few|TRBJ2-7|TRBV7-2
CASSFQRGGSTYF
>few|TRBJ2-4|TRBV6-5
CASSYSIPGINIQYF
>NA|TRBJ2-5|TRBV9
CASSEGGTGRETQYF
>few|TRBJ2-1|TRBV5-1
CASSLGGTTSSYNEQFF
>NA|TRBJ1-1|TRBV18
CASSPGQGVYTEAFF
>NA|TRBJ1-4|TRBV30
CAWKSVATNEKLFF
>NA|TRBJ1-5|TRBV6-1
CASSRGQGRDQPQHF
>few|TRBJ2-2|TRBV29-1
CSVRGQGRLNTGELFF
>few|TRBJ1-3|TRBV28
CASSSGGSNTIYF
>few|TRBJ1-1|TRBV7-2
CASSLNAGNTEAFF
>few|TRBJ2-3|TRBV9
CASSGAYRSTDTQYF
>NA|TRBJ1-2|TRBV30
CAWTRGLYYGYTF
>few|TRBJ2-1|TRBV28
CASTLGFYNEQFF
>NA|TRBJ2-2|TRBV18
CASSRTSVKGELFF
>few|TRBJ1-5|TRBV11-2
CASSLGTGYQPQHF